Each of the 10 T cell receptor beta chains below was sequenced from the same sample in a study of blood T cell repertoires in COVID-19. The repertoire was sequenced with immunoSEQ multiplex PCR; TCRdb's copy has only in-frame clones and lacks some. The sample has approximately 250,000 clones; roughly 84% are singletons. Sequenced sample: peripheral blood. The receptor set was obtained from a woman in her thirties or forties who had recovered from COVID-19.

V is TRBV25-1 and J is TRBJ2-7; weak D call: TRBD1 (6 bases). The CDR3 sequence is 13 residues long. Germline assignment: CDR1 MGHDK and CDR2 SYGVNS. Trimming took off 5 bases at V and 4 bases at J, with 12 bases between the two ends. The CDR3 nucleotides are TGTGCCAGCAGTTGGGGACAAGTTTACGAGCAGTACTTC. Its translation: CASSWGQVYEQYF.

This clone is a singleton in its sample. The chain couples TRBV3-1 (or the pseudogene TRBV3-2) to TRBJ2-5, with D maybe TRBD2 (6 bases). V lost 4 bases and J 4 bases, leaving 10 bases between the germline ends. Germline V lookup: CDR1 LGHDT, CDR2 YNNKEL (reference sequence). The CDR3 covers 13 residues. The CDR3 DNA is TGTGCCAGCAGCCTGGGGGGTACAGAGACCCAGTACTTC. This codes for CASSLGGTETQYF.

V and J are TRBV28 and TRBJ2-7, with a possible D match to TRBD1 (5 bases). The CDR3 runs 15 residues. The V and J ends lost 2 bases and 0 bases respectively, with 11 bases between them. CDR1 and CDR2 from the germline V gene are MDHEN and SYDVKM. CDR3 sequence: CASSLPGLVSYEQYF. The CDR3 DNA reads TGTGCCAGCAGTTTACCAGGGCTAGTCTCCTACGAGCAGTACTTC.

The chain is built from TRBV11-2 and TRBJ2-7; 8 nucleotides line up with TRBD1. The germline V gene has CDR1 SGHAT and CDR2 FQNNGV. CDR3 length: 16 residues. After removal of 5 bases from V and 0 bases from J, the junction contained 9 bases not matched to a gene. The CDR3 DNA is TGTGCCAGCAGCCCCGGGACAGGTACCATCTCCTACGAGCAGTACTTC. It is translated as CASSPGTGTISYEQYF.

This chain links TRBV29-1 with TRBJ2-5; D remains unclear. Between the trimmed V and J ends, which lost 7 bases and 4 bases, there was a span of 7 bases. The CDR3 covers 10 residues. Germline V gene sequence: CDR1 SQVTM, CDR2 ANQGSEA. The CDR3 loop is CSARRETQYF. In DNA, the CDR3 is TGCAGCGCCCGCAGAGAGACCCAGTACTTC.

The genes are TRBV3-1 (or the pseudogene TRBV3-2) and TRBJ2-7, with 12 bases aligning to TRBD1. The CDR3 is 15 residues long. V shed 6 bases and J 8 bases; nucleotides not matched to a gene: 11. In germline, CDR1 is LGHDT, CDR2 YNNKEL (reference sequence). The DNA of the CDR3 is TGTGCCAGCAGTCAATTCGGGACAGGGGGCGATCAGCAGTACTTC. Translating gives CASSQFGTGGDQQYF.

The rearrangement uses TRBV9 and TRBJ2-1; 7 positions agree with TRBD2. CDR3 length equals 14 residues. The ends lost 4 bases at V and 4 bases at J; junction bases unmatched: 5. The germline CDR1 and CDR2 sequences are SGDLS and YYNGEE. The CDR3, as DNA: TGTGCCAGCAGCATGGGAGGGATTTACAATGAGCAGTTCTTC. Translation gives CASSMGGIYNEQFF.

On this clone: Other DNA sequences in this sample translate to the same CDR3. V gene TRBV5-1 combines with J gene TRBJ2-7; TRBD2 is a possible D gene (5 bases). This CDR3 has 14 amino acids. The ends were cut back, 0 bases at V and 1 base at J, with 8 bases in the middle. The germline V gene has CDR1 SGHRS and CDR2 YFSETQ. The CDR3 bases are TGCGCCAGCAGCTTGGAACGGGGATCCTACGAGCAGTACTTC. Its protein product is CASSLERGSYEQYF.

The chain combines TRBV5-4 with TRBJ1-6, with D possibly matching TRBD1 (5 bases). The germline CDR1 and CDR2 sequences are SGHNT and YYREEE (reference sequence). V lost 0 bases, J lost 3 bases, and 10 bases lay in between. The CDR3 spans 16 residues. The CDR3 region has the DNA TGTGCCAGCAGCTTGGACCAGGGCGTCTATAATTCACCCCTCCACTTT. This codes for CASSLDQGVYNSPLHF.

The chain uses TRBV11-1 and TRBJ2-5; the D gene is possibly TRBD2 (6 bases). Per germline, CDR1 SGHAT and CDR2 FQDESV (reference sequence). V lost 5 bases, J lost 2 bases, and 9 bases lay in between. The CDR3 is 13 residues long. The CDR3 DNA reads TGTGCCAGCAGCCACCTAGCGCAAGAGACCCAGTACTTC. This translates into CASSHLAQETQYF.